A single TCR beta chain is shown here with its context. The V gene's germline CDR1 is MDHEN and CDR2 SYDVKM. Trimming took off 7 bases at V and 5 bases at J, with 17 bases between the two ends. The CDR3 totals 14 residues. The source of the sample is a study of identifying expanded T cells in peripheral blood. TCRdb keeps only in-frame clones here, not all; method: immunoSEQ multiplex PCR. The table includes more than 90,000 clones, 87% detected once. This sequence joins TRBV28 and TRBJ1-1, with D tentatively TRBD1 (6 bases). This sequence originates from a person between 18 and 75 years old in good health. Sequenced material: blood. The CDR3 loop reads CASKTGYKGTEAFF. The DNA for the CDR3 is TGTGCCAGCAAGACAGGTTATAAGGGGACTGAAGCTTTCTTT.